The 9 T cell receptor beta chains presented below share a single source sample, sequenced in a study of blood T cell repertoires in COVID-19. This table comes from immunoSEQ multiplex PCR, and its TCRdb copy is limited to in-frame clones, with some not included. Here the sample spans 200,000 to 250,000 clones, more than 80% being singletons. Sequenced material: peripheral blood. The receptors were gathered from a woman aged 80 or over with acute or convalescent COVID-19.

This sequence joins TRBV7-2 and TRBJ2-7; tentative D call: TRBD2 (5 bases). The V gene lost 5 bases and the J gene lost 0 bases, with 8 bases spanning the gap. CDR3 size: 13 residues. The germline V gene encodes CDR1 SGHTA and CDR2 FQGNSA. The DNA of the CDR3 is TGTGCCAGCAGCCGGGGTCACTCCTACGAGCAGTACTTC. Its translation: CASSRGHSYEQYF. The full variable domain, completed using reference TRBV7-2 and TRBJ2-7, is GAGVSQSPSNKVTEKGKDVELRCDPISGHTALYWYRQSLGQGLEFLIYFQGNSAPDKSGLPSDRFSAERTGGSVSTLTIQRTQQEDSAVYLCASSRGHSYEQYFGPGTRLTVT.

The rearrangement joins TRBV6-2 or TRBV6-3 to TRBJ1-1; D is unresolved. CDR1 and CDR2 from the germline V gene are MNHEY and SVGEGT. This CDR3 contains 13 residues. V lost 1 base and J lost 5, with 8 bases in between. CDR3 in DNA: TGTGCCAGCAGTTACTACGGGGAAACTGAAGCTTTCTTT. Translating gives CASSYYGETEAFF.

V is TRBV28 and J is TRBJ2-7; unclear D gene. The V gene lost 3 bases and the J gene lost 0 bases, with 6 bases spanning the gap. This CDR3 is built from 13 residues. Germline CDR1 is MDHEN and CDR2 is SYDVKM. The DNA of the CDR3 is TGTGCCAGCAGTTTCACATCCTCCTACGAGCAGTACTTC. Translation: CASSFTSSYEQYF.

The CDR3 DNA reads as TGTGCCAGTAACAGACAGGGCCCCCAGCATTTT. It encodes CASNRQGPQHF. The chain has TRBV19 and TRBJ1-5, with 7 bases identical to TRBD1. Losses at the gene ends were 7 bases for V and 10 bases for J; bases not matched to a gene: 4. The CDR3 is made up of 11 amino acids. Germline assignment: CDR1 LNHDA and CDR2 SQIVND (reference sequence).

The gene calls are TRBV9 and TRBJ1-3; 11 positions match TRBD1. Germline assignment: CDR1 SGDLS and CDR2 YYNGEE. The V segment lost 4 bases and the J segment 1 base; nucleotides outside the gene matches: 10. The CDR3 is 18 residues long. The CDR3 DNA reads TGTGCCAGCAGCATCCGCCCGGGACAGGGGGTATCTGGAAACACCATATATTTT. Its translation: CASSIRPGQGVSGNTIYF.

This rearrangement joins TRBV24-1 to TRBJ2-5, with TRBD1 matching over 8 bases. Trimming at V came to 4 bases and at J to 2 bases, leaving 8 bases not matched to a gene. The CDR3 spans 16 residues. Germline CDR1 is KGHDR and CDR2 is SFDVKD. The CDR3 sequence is CATSDPAQGAQETQYF. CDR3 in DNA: TGTGCCACCAGTGACCCCGCGCAGGGGGCTCAAGAGACCCAGTACTTC.

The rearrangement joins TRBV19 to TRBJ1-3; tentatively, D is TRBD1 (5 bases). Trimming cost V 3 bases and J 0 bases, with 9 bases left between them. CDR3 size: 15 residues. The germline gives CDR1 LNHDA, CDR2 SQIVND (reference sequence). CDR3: CASSINGGSGNTIYF. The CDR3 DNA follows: TGTGCCAGTAGTATTAACGGGGGCTCTGGAAACACCATATATTTT.

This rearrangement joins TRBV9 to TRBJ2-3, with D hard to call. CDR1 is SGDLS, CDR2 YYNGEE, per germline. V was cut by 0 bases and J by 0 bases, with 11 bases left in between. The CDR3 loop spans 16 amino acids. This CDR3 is CASSVVAEPSTDTQYF. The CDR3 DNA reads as TGTGCCAGCAGCGTAGTAGCTGAGCCTAGCACAGATACGCAGTATTTT. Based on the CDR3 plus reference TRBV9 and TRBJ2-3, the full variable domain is DSGVTQTPKHLITATGQRVTLRCSPRSGDLSVYWYQQSLDQGLQFLIQYYNGEERAKGNILERFSAQQFPDLHSELNLSSLELGDSALYFCASSVVAEPSTDTQYFGPGTRLTVL.

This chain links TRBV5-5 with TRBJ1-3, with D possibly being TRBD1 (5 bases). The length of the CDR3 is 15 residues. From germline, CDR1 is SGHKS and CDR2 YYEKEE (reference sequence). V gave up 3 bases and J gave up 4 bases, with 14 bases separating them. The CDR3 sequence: CASSSPRGPGNTIYF. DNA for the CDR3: TGTGCCAGCAGCTCACCAAGGGGCCCCGGAAACACCATATATTTT.